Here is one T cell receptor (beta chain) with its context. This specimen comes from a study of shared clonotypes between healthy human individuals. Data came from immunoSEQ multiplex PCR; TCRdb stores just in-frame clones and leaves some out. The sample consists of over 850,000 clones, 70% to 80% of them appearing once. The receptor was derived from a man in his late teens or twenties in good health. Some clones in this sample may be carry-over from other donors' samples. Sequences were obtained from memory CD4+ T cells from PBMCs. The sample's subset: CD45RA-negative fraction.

CDR3 bases: TGTGCCAGCAGCTACCGGGACGGCATTCAGAACACTGAAGCTTTCTTT. This gives the protein CASSYRDGIQNTEAFF. The chain couples TRBV7-2 to TRBJ1-1; a possible D gene is TRBD1 (5 bases). The length of the CDR3 is 16 residues. Trimming took off 4 bases at V and 1 base at J, with 16 bases between the two ends. Germline V gives CDR1 SGHTA, CDR2 FQGNSA.